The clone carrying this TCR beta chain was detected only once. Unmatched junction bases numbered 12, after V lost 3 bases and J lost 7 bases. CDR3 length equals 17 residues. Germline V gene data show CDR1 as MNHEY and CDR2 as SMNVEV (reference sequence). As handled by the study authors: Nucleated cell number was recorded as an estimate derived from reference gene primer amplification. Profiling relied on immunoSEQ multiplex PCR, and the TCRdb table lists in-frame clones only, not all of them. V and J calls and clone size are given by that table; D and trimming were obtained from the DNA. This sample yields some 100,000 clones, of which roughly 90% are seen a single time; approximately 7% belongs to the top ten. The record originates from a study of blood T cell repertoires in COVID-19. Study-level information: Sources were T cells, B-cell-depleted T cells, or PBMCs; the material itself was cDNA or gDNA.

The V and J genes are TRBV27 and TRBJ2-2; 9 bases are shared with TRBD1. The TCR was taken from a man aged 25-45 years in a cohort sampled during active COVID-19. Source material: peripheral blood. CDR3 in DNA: TGTGCCAGCAGTTTTAGTTTTGGGGACAGGGTTCTCGGGGAGCTGTTTTTT. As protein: CASSFSFGDRVLGELFF.